The rows below give T cell receptor beta chains drawn from one sample of a study of T cell repertoires in cytomegalovirus infection. TCRdb processed the reads anew with MiXCR; each CDR3 protein has one entry. The sample holds around 270,000 distinct CDR3 sequences; around 9% are singletons and the top ten take more than 13%. What was sequenced was PBMCs. All receptors come from a human donor in good health (CMV status not recorded). Some clones in this sample may be carry-over from other donors' samples. CDR3s include the opening cysteine and the closing phenylalanine or tryptophan. A D gene is named only where the DNA matches it firmly. Clone sizes are given selectively: once, few, many, or a class where the clone is expanded.

J: TRBJ1-2
D: .
V: TRBV7-6
size: many
CDR3: CASSSNRNNYGYTF
DNA: TGTGCCAGCAGCTCGAACAGGAACAACTATGGCTACACCTTC

J: TRBJ2-3
D: TRBD2
V: TRBV7-2
size: many
CDR3: CASSFSPGGGGMNTQYF
DNA: TGTGCCAGCAGTTTCTCCCCCGGGGGCGGGGGGATGAATACGCAGTATTTT

J: TRBJ1-1
D: .
V: TRBV6-2/TRBV6-3
size: many
CDR3: CASRVWEDTEAFF
DNA: TGTGCCAGCAGGGTTTGGGAGGACACTGAAGCTTTCTTT

J: TRBJ1-1
D: .
V: TRBV7-6
size: many
CDR3: CASSRIQGGTEAFF
DNA: TGTGCCAGCAGCAGAATTCAAGGGGGAACTGAAGCTTTCTTT

J: TRBJ1-2
D: TRBD1
V: TRBV19
size: few
CDR3: CASSSAGTGTVYGYTF
DNA: TGTGCCAGTAGTTCCGCCGGGACAGGGACGGTTTATGGCTACACCTTC

J: TRBJ2-5
D: TRBD1
V: TRBV28
size: few
CDR3: CASSLWGTEETQYF
DNA: TGTGCCAGCAGTTTATGGGGGACAGAAGAGACCCAGTACTTC

J: TRBJ1-4
D: TRBD1
V: TRBV7-2
size: many
CDR3: CASSRTGTVNEKLFF
DNA: TGTGCCAGCAGCCGAACCGGGACAGTGAATGAAAAACTGTTTTTT

J: TRBJ2-3
D: TRBD2
V: TRBV20-1
size: .
CDR3: CSAAAGVSTDTQYF
DNA: TGCAGTGCTGCAGCGGGGGTTAGCACAGATACGCAGTATTTT

J: TRBJ2-6
D: TRBD1
V: TRBV20-1
size: many
CDR3: CSARRQDRGGIAGANVLTF
DNA: TGCAGTGCTAGAAGGCAGGACAGGGGAGGGATAGCTGGGGCCAACGTCCTGACTTTC

J: TRBJ2-5
D: TRBD2
V: TRBV7-2
size: many
CDR3: CASSLGLAGGLSQETQYF
DNA: TGTGCCAGCAGCTTAGGTCTAGCGGGGGGACTGTCCCAAGAGACCCAGTACTTC

J: TRBJ1-1
D: TRBD1
V: TRBV7-2
size: few
CDR3: CASSSTGPIEGAFF
DNA: TGTGCCAGCAGCTCGACAGGGCCCATAGAAGGGGCTTTCTTT

J: TRBJ2-1
D: TRBD2
V: TRBV6-2/TRBV6-3
size: few
CDR3: CASSRLLAGGMDEQFF
DNA: TGTGCCAGCAGCAGGCTCCTAGCGGGAGGCATGGATGAGCAGTTCTTC

J: TRBJ2-6
D: .
V: TRBV4-1
size: .
CDR3: CASSQEPSLSGANVLTF
DNA: TGCGCCAGCAGCCAAGAGCCCTCACTCTCTGGGGCCAACGTCCTGACTTTC

J: TRBJ2-3
D: .
V: TRBV20-1
size: .
CDR3: CSARFPTDTQYF
DNA: TGCAGTGCTAGATTTCCCACAGATACGCAGTATTTT

J: TRBJ2-5
D: .
V: TRBV7-2
size: many
CDR3: CASSLERGPTETQYF
DNA: TGTGCCAGCAGCCTAGAGAGGGGACCTACAGAGACCCAGTACTTC

J: TRBJ2-3
D: .
V: TRBV11-3
size: .
CDR3: CASSLQRGGSTDTQYF
DNA: TGTGCCAGCAGCCTTCAGAGAGGAGGAAGCACAGATACGCAGTATTTT

J: TRBJ2-1
D: TRBD2
V: TRBV15
size: many
CDR3: CATSRPVGRGNEQFF
DNA: TGTGCCACCAGCAGACCGGTGGGGAGGGGCAATGAGCAGTTCTTC

J: TRBJ2-2
D: TRBD1
V: TRBV4-3
size: .
CDR3: CASSHEGQGGTGELFF
DNA: TGCGCCAGCAGCCATGAGGGACAGGGAGGGACCGGGGAGCTGTTTTTT

J: TRBJ2-7
D: .
V: TRBV7-2
size: many
CDR3: CASSLEKGNEQYF
DNA: TGTGCCAGCAGCTTAGAGAAGGGTAACGAGCAGTACTTC

J: TRBJ2-7
D: TRBD2
V: TRBV5-1
size: few
CDR3: CASSLGPGAGGSYEQYF
DNA: TGCGCCAGCAGCTTGGGCCCTGGAGCGGGAGGTTCCTACGAGCAGTACTTC

J: TRBJ2-1
D: TRBD2
V: TRBV7-2
size: many
CDR3: CASSLVVAGGYNEQFF
DNA: TGTGCCAGCAGCTTAGTGGTAGCGGGAGGTTACAATGAGCAGTTCTTC

J: TRBJ2-1
D: TRBD2
V: TRBV20-1
size: many
CDR3: CSARGTSGAEQFF
DNA: TGCAGTGCTAGAGGGACTAGCGGAGCCGAGCAGTTCTTC

J: TRBJ1-5
D: .
V: TRBV20-1
size: .
CDR3: CSASPGGQPQHF
DNA: TGCAGTGCTAGTCCCGGGGGTCAGCCCCAGCATTTT

J: TRBJ2-6
D: .
V: TRBV5-1
size: .
CDR3: CASSLVGSSGANVLTF
DNA: TGCGCCAGCAGCTTGGTGGGGAGCTCTGGGGCCAACGTCCTGACTTTC

J: TRBJ1-4
D: .
V: TRBV7-6
size: many
CDR3: CASSLPRQGATNEKLFF
DNA: TGTGCCAGCAGCCTCCCCCGCCAGGGCGCAACTAATGAAAAACTGTTTTTT

J: TRBJ2-3
D: .
V: TRBV28
size: many
CDR3: CASSLISGGALDTQYF
DNA: TGTGCCAGCAGTTTAATATCTGGCGGGGCCCTAGATACGCAGTATTTT

J: TRBJ1-2
D: .
V: TRBV7-2
size: medium-sized
CDR3: CASRQGTSYGYTF
DNA: TGTGCCTCCAGGCAGGGAACATCCTATGGCTACACCTTC

J: TRBJ1-4
D: .
V: TRBV28
size: .
CDR3: CASSTTNEKLFF
DNA: TGTGCCAGCAGCACAACTAATGAAAAACTGTTTTTT

J: TRBJ2-2
D: .
V: TRBV7-2
size: many
CDR3: CASSLVGTRNTGELFF
DNA: TGTGCCAGCAGCTTAGTGGGGACACGGAACACCGGGGAGCTGTTTTTT

J: TRBJ2-1
D: TRBD1
V: TRBV19
size: few
CDR3: CASSMDRGKIDEQFF
DNA: TGTGCCAGTAGTATGGACAGGGGCAAAATTGATGAGCAGTTCTTC

J: TRBJ2-1
D: .
V: TRBV7-6
size: many
CDR3: CASSLWQTANEQFF
DNA: TGTGCCAGCAGCTTATGGCAGACAGCCAATGAGCAGTTCTTC

J: TRBJ2-5
D: .
V: TRBV23-1
size: many
CDR3: CASGQQSQYF
DNA: TGCGCCAGCGGGCAGCAGTCCCAGTACTTC

J: TRBJ2-1
D: .
V: TRBV11-3
size: many
CDR3: CASSSSGTEQFF
DNA: TGTGCCAGCAGCTCATCAGGAACTGAGCAGTTCTTC

J: TRBJ2-5
D: TRBD1
V: TRBV7-2
size: many
CDR3: CASSTDRAQETQYF
DNA: TGTGCCAGCAGCACCGACAGGGCCCAAGAGACCCAGTACTTC

J: TRBJ2-2
D: .
V: TRBV5-1
size: .
CDR3: CASWKQPQSTGELFF
DNA: TGCGCCAGCTGGAAGCAGCCCCAGTCGACCGGGGAGCTGTTTTTT

J: TRBJ2-1
D: TRBD2
V: TRBV3-1
size: .
CDR3: CASSQETAGVAYNEQFF
DNA: TGTGCCAGCAGCCAAGAAACAGCGGGAGTGGCCTACAATGAGCAGTTCTTC

J: TRBJ1-1
D: .
V: TRBV20-1
size: few
CDR3: CSASSGLNTEAFF
DNA: TGCAGTGCTAGCTCCGGGCTGAACACTGAAGCTTTCTTT

J: TRBJ1-1
D: .
V: TRBV12-3/TRBV12-4
size: .
CDR3: CASRPGGGGWRTEAFF
DNA: TGTGCCAGCAGGCCCGGAGGGGGTGGCTGGAGGACTGAAGCTTTCTTT

J: TRBJ1-2
D: TRBD1
V: TRBV12-3/TRBV12-4
size: .
CDR3: CASRRNAGTGIYGYTF
DNA: TGTGCCAGCAGGAGGAATGCCGGGACAGGGATCTATGGCTACACCTTC

J: TRBJ2-3
D: .
V: TRBV27
size: many
CDR3: CASWGDTQYF
DNA: TGTGCCAGTTGGGGAGATACGCAGTATTTT

J: TRBJ2-1
D: TRBD2
V: TRBV20-1
size: .
CDR3: CSGILAGISYNEQFF
DNA: TGCAGTGGAATACTAGCGGGTATCTCCTACAATGAGCAGTTCTTC

J: TRBJ1-1
D: TRBD1
V: TRBV6-6
size: .
CDR3: CASSYSGTGGLAAFF
DNA: TGTGCCAGCAGTTACTCCGGGACAGGGGGCTTAGCGGCTTTCTTT

J: TRBJ2-7
D: .
V: TRBV12-3/TRBV12-4
size: .
CDR3: CASSSLGETYEQYF
DNA: TGTGCCAGCAGTTCACTAGGAGAGACCTACGAGCAGTACTTC

J: TRBJ2-7
D: TRBD1
V: TRBV2
size: many
CDR3: CASNRDSQVPEQYF
DNA: TGTGCCAGCAACCGGGACAGCCAGGTACCCGAGCAGTACTTC

J: TRBJ1-2
D: .
V: TRBV7-2
size: many
CDR3: CASSPTALANYGYTF
DNA: TGTGCCAGCAGCCCCACAGCGTTAGCTAACTATGGCTACACCTTC

J: TRBJ2-1
D: TRBD2
V: TRBV14
size: few
CDR3: CASSLISGGAYNEQFF
DNA: TGTGCCAGCAGCCTGATTAGCGGGGGGGCCTACAATGAGCAGTTCTTC

J: TRBJ1-4
D: TRBD1
V: TRBV7-9
size: many
CDR3: CASSLSRTGQVRMATNEKLFF
DNA: TGTGCCAGCAGCTTATCCCGTACCGGACAGGTTCGGATGGCAACTAATGAAAAACTGTTTTTT

J: TRBJ2-1
D: .
V: TRBV7-8
size: many
CDR3: CASSQHGPGENNEQFF
DNA: TGTGCCAGCAGCCAACACGGCCCGGGGGAGAACAATGAGCAGTTCTTC

J: TRBJ1-6
D: TRBD1
V: TRBV7-2
size: many
CDR3: CASSQYRGPSPLHF
DNA: TGTGCCAGCAGCCAATACAGGGGACCATCACCCCTCCACTTT

J: TRBJ1-5
D: .
V: TRBV12-3/TRBV12-4
size: many
CDR3: CASGQYYSNQPQHF
DNA: TGTGCCAGCGGACAGTATTATAGCAATCAGCCCCAGCATTTT

J: TRBJ1-6
D: TRBD1
V: TRBV7-6
size: many
CDR3: CASSLSGQGIENSPLHF
DNA: TGTGCCAGCAGCTTATCGGGACAGGGTATAGAAAATTCACCCCTCCACTTT

J: TRBJ2-1
D: TRBD2
V: TRBV7-6
size: .
CDR3: CASSSRASGGVGSYNEQFF
DNA: TGTGCCAGCAGCTCACGGGCTAGCGGGGGGGTTGGCTCCTACAATGAGCAGTTCTTC